A single TCR beta chain is shown here with its context. This CDR3 comprises 13 residues. The ends were cut back, 6 bases at V and 4 bases at J, with 9 bases in the middle. In germline, CDR1 is MDHEN, CDR2 SYDVKM. The data were obtained in a study of blood T cell repertoires in COVID-19. Study summary: Samples representing acute and convalescent COVID-19 were sourced from the United States, Italy and Spain. T cells, B-cell-depleted T cells, or PBMCs provided the cDNA or gDNA that served as material.

Under the authors' procedure: Estimates of nucleated cell counts were drawn from the amplification of reference gene primers. Some clones are missing from TCRdb's copy, which holds only in-frame ones; the method was immunoSEQ multiplex PCR. V, J and clone size are those of that table, while D and trimming were read from the DNA. The data show fewer than 80,000 clones, over 85% seen once. The rearrangement links TRBV28 to TRBJ2-2, with a possible D match to TRBD1 (6 bases). The clonotype comes from a woman of 80 years or more with active or convalescent COVID-19. Sequenced material: peripheral blood. This chain's CDR3 is CASRRGSTGELFF. CDR3 sequence (DNA): TGTGCCAGCAGGAGGGGGAGCACCGGGGAGCTGTTTTTT.